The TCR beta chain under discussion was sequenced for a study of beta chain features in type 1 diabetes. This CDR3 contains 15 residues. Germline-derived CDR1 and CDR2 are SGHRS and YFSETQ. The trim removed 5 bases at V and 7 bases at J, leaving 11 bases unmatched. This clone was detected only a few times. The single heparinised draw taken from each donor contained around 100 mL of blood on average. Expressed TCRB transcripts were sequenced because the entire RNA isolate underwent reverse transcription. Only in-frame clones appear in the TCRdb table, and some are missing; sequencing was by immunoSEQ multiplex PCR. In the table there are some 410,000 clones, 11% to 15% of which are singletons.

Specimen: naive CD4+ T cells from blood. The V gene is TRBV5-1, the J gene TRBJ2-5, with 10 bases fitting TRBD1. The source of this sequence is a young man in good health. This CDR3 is CASRPGTGEEGTQYF. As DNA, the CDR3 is TGCGCCAGCAGGCCCGGGACAGGGGAAGAGGGGACCCAGTACTTC.